This TCR beta chain came from a study of blood T cells in healthy people across ages. At the level of the study: T cells yielded about one barcoded beta molecule per two cells through template switching.

About this clonotype itself: Its cognate antigen is unknown.

Whole-study findings and limits: Any changes in expanded clonotypes were possibly confounded, as donor CMV status remained unknown. Diversity of TCR beta per million T cells declined in a roughly linear way with age.

This CDR3 spans 16 amino acids. V dropped 9 bases and J dropped 8; count of bases not matched to a gene: 18. Germline assignment: CDR1 SNHLY and CDR2 FYNNEI. A second roughly 6 to 12 cycle PCR used barcoded and J-beta primers. TCRdb independently ran MiXCR on the 5' RACE reads; one entry per CDR3 protein. The sample holds about 1,600,000 distinct CDR3 sequences, roughly 40% seen once. V gene TRBV2 combines with J gene TRBJ1-4; TRBD1 agrees at 7 bases. Input material: blood. The receptor was derived from a woman between 18 and 30 years old in good health. The CDR3 bases are TGTGCCAGTATGGAGACACGACAGGGTCTGGGGGAAAAACTGTTTTTT. Amino acids: CASMETRQGLGEKLFF. Based on the CDR3 plus reference TRBV2 and TRBJ1-4, the full variable domain is EPEVTQTPSHQVTQMGQEVILRCVPISNHLYFYWYRQILGQKVEFLVSFYNNEISEKSEIFDDQFSVERPDGSNFTLKIRSTKLEDSAMYFCASMETRQGLGEKLFFGSGTQLSVL.